The 6 T cell receptor beta chains below were found in one sample sequenced in a study of blood T cell repertoires in COVID-19. This table comes from immunoSEQ multiplex PCR, and its TCRdb copy is limited to in-frame clones, with some not included. Of almost 35,000 clones in the sample, over 70% were seen once. Sample: peripheral blood. Receptors originate from a man aged 60 to 69 with active COVID-19.

V and J are TRBV18 and TRBJ1-5, with 11 bases lining up with TRBD1. V trimming: 6 bases; J trimming: 5 bases; junction bases outside the gene matches: 9. This CDR3 is 16 amino acids long. Per the germline V gene, CDR1 is KGHSH and CDR2 is LQKENI. The CDR3, as DNA: TGTGCCAGCTCGCCCGGGACAGGGGGTTTGCATCAGCCCCAGCATTTT. This sequence encodes CASSPGTGGLHQPQHF.

J is TRBJ2-3 and V is TRBV20-1, with 10 bases that match TRBD2. The ends lost 3 bases at V and 8 bases at J; junction bases unmatched: 11. The CDR3 sequence is 15 residues long. Germline lookup yields CDR1 DFQATT and CDR2 SNEGSKA (reference sequence). For the CDR3, the DNA is TGCAGTGCTAGTGAGCGGGAGGGTTTCGTGGCTACGCAGTATTTT. Translation: CSASEREGFVATQYF.

The chain combines TRBV27 with TRBJ1-5; the D gene is possibly TRBD1 (6 bases). The CDR3 sequence is 17 residues long. The V end lost 8 bases, the J end lost 0 bases, and 20 bases lay between the germline ends. Looked up from germline, CDR1 is MNHEY and CDR2 is SMNVEV (reference sequence). CDR3 sequence reads: CASGPRGGPNSNQPQHF. The CDR3 nucleotides read TGTGCCAGCGGCCCTCGGGGGGGCCCAAATAGCAATCAGCCCCAGCATTTT.

This clone was seen only a few times. The chain has TRBV18 and TRBJ2-7; a possible D gene is TRBD1 (5 bases). The V and J ends lost 2 bases and 6 bases respectively, with 17 bases between them. The CDR3 runs to 15 residues. Germline V lookup: CDR1 KGHSH, CDR2 LQKENI. CDR3 sequence: CASSPIRVRMGEQYF. The CDR3 DNA follows: TGTGCCAGCTCACCAATCAGGGTTAGAATGGGCGAGCAGTACTTC.

The rearrangement uses TRBV5-5 and TRBJ1-4, with D possibly matching TRBD1 (6 bases). The CDR3 has 14 amino acids. V shed 3 bases and J shed 7 bases, with 13 bases lying between them. Germline-derived CDR1 and CDR2 are SGHKS and YYEKEE (reference sequence). CDR3 residues: CASSSDSGGEKLFF. The CDR3 bases are TGTGCCAGCAGCTCGGACAGTGGCGGTGAAAAACTGTTTTTT.

The CDR3, as DNA: TGTGCCAGCAGTTACGACACCCTGAACACCGGGGAGCTGTTTTTT. The encoded protein is CASSYDTLNTGELFF. The chain carries TRBV6-5 and TRBJ2-2, with unresolved D. Germline CDR1 MNHEY, CDR2 SVGAGI. V shed 2 bases and J shed 1 base, with 8 bases lying between them. This CDR3 is 15 amino acids long.